The 21 T cell receptor beta chains given below trace back to one sample, sequenced in a study of T cell responses to AZD1222 COVID-19 vaccine. This table comes from immunoSEQ multiplex PCR, and its TCRdb copy is limited to in-frame clones, with some not included. Counted here are about 190,000 clones, about 87% occurring once; the ten biggest clones make up less than 3%. The source was peripheral blood, collected on day 0 of MenACWY control vaccination. The receptor source for this set is an adult in good health.

In its sample, this clone was seen once. The chain carries TRBV14 and TRBJ2-3; TRBD1 is a possible D gene (7 bases). Germline assignment: CDR1 SGHDN and CDR2 FVKESK. The germline V and J ends were trimmed by 7 bases and 4 bases, with 12 bases remaining between them. The CDR3 spans 13 residues. CDR3 sequence (DNA): TGTGCCAGCACCGGAGGGGGCCCAGATACGCAGTATTTT. Its protein is CASTGGGPDTQYF.

This clone was observed once. This chain joins TRBV3-1 (or the pseudogene TRBV3-2) and TRBJ1-3; unclear D gene. This CDR3 comprises 15 residues. Germline-derived CDR1 and CDR2 are LGHDT and YNNKEL (reference sequence). The V gene lost 3 bases and the J gene lost 0 bases, with 9 bases spanning the gap. In DNA form, the CDR3 reads TGTGCCAGCAGCCAGGACGGGAGCTCTGGAAACACCATATATTTT. Translated: CASSQDGSSGNTIYF.

V is TRBV25-1 and J is TRBJ2-1; TRBD2 agrees at 14 bases. The trim removed 4 bases at V and 10 bases at J, leaving 6 bases unmatched. Looked up from germline, CDR1 is MGHDK and CDR2 is SYGVNS. CDR3 size: 15 residues. CDR3 loop: CASSGLAGGPGEQFF. CDR3 DNA sequence: TGTGCCAGCAGTGGACTAGCGGGAGGGCCCGGGGAGCAGTTCTTC.

V is TRBV5-1 and J is TRBJ2-7; tentatively, D is TRBD2 (6 bases). In germline, CDR1 is SGHRS, CDR2 YFSETQ. This CDR3 is built from 16 residues. Trimming cost V 0 bases and J 7 bases, with 20 bases left between them. The CDR3 coding sequence is TGCGCCAGCAGCTTGGGATTCCAGGGCCCCCGGGAGGAGCAGTACTTC. This codes for CASSLGFQGPREEQYF.

The V call is TRBV5-1, the J call TRBJ2-6; no firm D call. The germline gives CDR1 SGHRS, CDR2 YFSETQ. Trimming shortened V by 0 bases and J by 3 bases, and 7 bases separated the two germline ends. The length of the CDR3 is 15 residues. CDR3 in DNA: TGCGCCAGCAGCTTGGGCGATGGTGGGGCCAACGTCCTGACTTTC. Protein: CASSLGDGGANVLTF.

V usage is TRBV11-2 and J usage is TRBJ1-2; tentative D call: TRBD1 (5 bases). CDR3 length: 15 residues. Germline V lookup: CDR1 SGHAT, CDR2 FQNNGV. With 0 bases removed from V and 7 bases from J, the gap between germline ends came to 15 bases. The CDR3: CASSLDPQGAGGYTF. CDR3 nucleotide sequence: TGTGCCAGCAGCTTAGATCCGCAAGGGGCGGGTGGCTACACCTTC.

This chain joins TRBV20-1 and TRBJ1-2, with D hard to call. V was trimmed by 5 bases and J by 5 bases, leaving 6 bases between them. The CDR3 spans 10 residues. Germline CDR1 is DFQATT and CDR2 is SNEGSKA (reference sequence). The CDR3 is CSASEYGYTF. The DNA of the CDR3 is TGCAGTGCTTCCGAATATGGCTACACCTTC.

The chain uses TRBV12-3 or TRBV12-4 and TRBJ2-1; 7 bases fit TRBD1. The CDR3 has 11 residues. V shed 6 bases and J 12 bases; nucleotides not matched to a gene: 5. The CDR3 DNA sequence: TGTGCCAGCAGACAGGGGTGGGGGCAGTTCTTC. It is translated as CASRQGWGQFF.

The V call is TRBV7-9, the J call TRBJ1-1; a weak D match, TRBD1 (5 bases). This CDR3 has 16 amino acids. Germline assignment: CDR1 SEHNR and CDR2 FQNEAQ (reference sequence). The germline V and J ends were trimmed by 5 bases and 1 base, with 17 bases remaining between them. The CDR3 sequence: CASSEPVAGGNTEAFF. Written as DNA, the CDR3 is TGTGCCAGCAGCGAGCCGGTGGCGGGGGGGAACACTGAAGCTTTCTTT.

The V and J genes are TRBV7-9 and TRBJ2-1, with 11 bases fitting TRBD2. Trimming removed 4 bases from V and 4 bases from J; junction bases left unmatched: 9. This CDR3 is built from 17 residues. Germline assignment: CDR1 SEHNR and CDR2 FQNEAQ (reference sequence). The CDR3 reads CASSSPTSGSRYNEQFF. The CDR3 DNA follows: TGTGCCAGCAGCTCGCCCACTAGCGGGAGTAGATACAATGAGCAGTTCTTC.

This clone was seen only once. The chain links TRBV30 to TRBJ2-7; 9 bases are shared with TRBD2. Germline CDR1 is GTSNPN and CDR2 is SVGIG (reference sequence). V trimming: 4 bases; J trimming: 2 bases; junction bases outside the gene matches: 3. The CDR3 contains 13 residues. The CDR3 region has the DNA TGTGCCTGGAAGGGCGGGAGGGCCTACGAGCAGTACTTC. The encoded protein is CAWKGGRAYEQYF.

The chain recombines TRBV5-1 with TRBJ1-5, with D hard to call. Germline CDR1 reads SGHRS; CDR2 reads YFSETQ. This CDR3 has 14 residues. Trimming pared 0 bases from V and 5 bases from J, leaving 9 bases between. The CDR3 DNA reads as TGCGCCAGCAGCTTGGTGGGTACCGATCAGCCCCAGCATTTT. This translates into CASSLVGTDQPQHF.

This rearrangement joins TRBV13 to TRBJ2-7; tentative D call: TRBD1 (7 bases). V lost 3 bases, J lost 5 bases, and 17 bases lay in between. Looked up from germline, CDR1 is PRHDT and CDR2 is FYEKMQ (reference sequence). This CDR3 is 15 amino acids long. The CDR3 sequence: CASSFARQGGHEQYF. CDR3 bases: TGTGCCAGCAGCTTTGCGAGACAGGGAGGTCACGAGCAGTACTTC.

In DNA form, the CDR3 reads TGCGCCAGCAGCCAAGATAGGGGGGCAGGAGATACGCAGTATTTT. Its protein is CASSQDRGAGDTQYF. The chain recombines TRBV4-3 with TRBJ2-3; D might be TRBD1 or TRBD2, each matching 6 bases. Germline CDR1 and CDR2: LGHNA and YSLEER. Trimming stripped 0 bases from V and 5 bases from J, with 12 bases between. The CDR3 length is 15 residues.

The rearrangement joins TRBV5-6 to TRBJ2-1; D may be TRBD2 (6 bases). There are 13 residues in the CDR3. V shed 5 bases and J shed 2 bases, with 8 bases lying between them. Germline V gives CDR1 SGHDT, CDR2 YYEEEE. CDR3 nucleotides: TGTGCCAGCAGGGACTACCCCTACAATGAGCAGTTCTTC. Amino acid sequence: CASRDYPYNEQFF.

The V gene is TRBV6-4, the J gene TRBJ1-2; D possibly corresponds to TRBD1 (5 bases). The V end was cut by 8 bases, the J end by 5 bases, with 12 bases between. The CDR3 covers 12 residues. Germline values: CDR1 MRHNA, CDR2 SNTAGT. In DNA, the CDR3 is TGTGCCAGCGGGGACGGGTCATATGGCTACACCTTC. It codes for CASGDGSYGYTF.

The chain has TRBV19 and TRBJ2-2; the D gene is possibly TRBD1 (6 bases). V dropped 1 base and J dropped 4 bases, with 10 bases sitting between them. CDR1 and CDR2 (germline): LNHDA, SQIVND (reference sequence). The CDR3 is made up of 15 amino acids. CDR3 amino acids: CASSIGQGSTGELFF. CDR3 DNA sequence: TGTGCCAGTAGTATAGGTCAGGGGTCCACCGGGGAGCTGTTTTTT. The complete variable domain, with remaining parts taken from reference TRBV19 and TRBJ2-2, reads DGGITQSPKYLFRKEGQNVTLSCEQNLNHDAMYWYRQDPGQGLRLIYYSQIVNDFQKGDIAEGYSVSREKKESFPLTVTSAQKNPTAFYLCASSIGQGSTGELFFGEGSRLTVL.

The chain has TRBV3-1 (or the pseudogene TRBV3-2) and TRBJ2-7; D not certain. V was shortened by 5 bases and J by 2 bases, with 13 bases between the two germline ends. Germline assignment: CDR1 LGHDT and CDR2 YNNKEL (reference sequence). CDR3 length: 14 residues. CDR3 sequence (DNA): TGTGCCAGCAGCTCCCTAGGCCTGCCCTACGAGCAGTACTTC. This gives the protein CASSSLGLPYEQYF.

The V gene is TRBV5-1, the J gene TRBJ2-7; D uncertain. This CDR3 has 14 residues. The V gene's germline CDR1 is SGHRS and CDR2 YFSETQ. V lost 4 bases, J lost 2 bases, and 13 bases lay in between. CDR3 residues: CASSPNGQTYEQYF. In nucleotides, the CDR3 is TGCGCCAGCAGCCCAAACGGTCAAACCTACGAGCAGTACTTC.

There are a few counts of this clone. The V gene is TRBV30, the J gene TRBJ1-1; 11 bases are shared with TRBD1. The CDR3 sequence is 11 residues long. The junction had 6 bases not matched to a gene; V was cut back by 5 bases and J by 13 bases. In germline, CDR1 is GTSNPN, CDR2 SVGIG (reference sequence). The CDR3 loop is CAWGRTGGHFF. The CDR3 nucleotides are TGTGCCTGGGGGAGGACAGGGGGCCATTTCTTT.

This chain joins TRBV30 and TRBJ2-5; tentatively, D is TRBD1 or TRBD2 (6 bases each). Germline CDR1 reads GTSNPN; CDR2 reads SVGIG (reference sequence). V lost 2 bases, J lost 5 bases, and 9 bases lay in between. This CDR3 has 12 residues. CDR3 nucleotides: TGTGCCTGGAGTAGGGGGAGGGAGACCCAGTACTTC. This encodes CAWSRGRETQYF.